These T cell receptor beta chains were read from a single sample in a study of blood T cells in healthy people across ages. TCRdb used MiXCR to reprocess the 5' RACE reads, holding one entry per CDR3 protein. The table lists approximately 1.5 million distinct CDR3 sequences, 42% of them singletons. Sequencing input: blood. The receptor set was obtained from a woman in her late teens or twenties in good health. The CDR3 runs from the conserved cysteine through the conserved F or W. The D gene is left open where the match is weak. Only part of the rows carry a size: once, few, many, or a class if the clone is expanded.

j_call,v_call,d_call,clone_size,cdr3_aa,cdr3_nt
TRBJ1-2,TRBV6-5,.,.,CASSLTETGWHYGYTF,TGTGCCAGCAGTTTAACTGAGACCGGATGGCACTATGGCTACACCTTC
TRBJ2-1,TRBV5-1,.,many,CASSVETYNEQFF,TGCGCCAGCAGCGTGGAGACTTACAATGAGCAGTTCTTC
TRBJ2-2,TRBV29-1,.,.,CSVLGGNTGELFF,TGCAGCGTCCTCGGGGGGAACACCGGGGAGCTGTTTTTT
TRBJ2-7,TRBV20-1,.,many,CSAAMPGQFPTKQYF,TGCAGTGCTGCTATGCCGGGTCAATTTCCTACGAAGCAGTACTTC
TRBJ2-1,TRBV7-2,.,few,CASSLPRDLFNNEQFF,TGTGCCAGCAGCTTACCCCGGGACCTTTTCAACAATGAGCAGTTCTTC
TRBJ1-1,TRBV29-1,TRBD1,.,CSVKGRQGHTEAFF,TGCAGCGTGAAAGGGCGACAGGGGCACACTGAAGCTTTCTTT
TRBJ2-5,TRBV5-1,.,.,CASSLTAEQETQYF,TGCGCCAGCAGCTTGACGGCAGAGCAAGAGACCCAGTACTTC
TRBJ2-2,TRBV13,TRBD2,few,CASSLVLAGTNTGELFF,TGTGCCAGCAGCTTAGTACTAGCGGGAACGAACACCGGGGAGCTGTTTTTT
TRBJ2-3,TRBV4-1,.,.,CASSPKTSPSTDTQYF,TGCGCCAGCAGCCCCAAGACAAGCCCCAGCACAGATACGCAGTATTTT
TRBJ2-5,TRBV29-1,TRBD1,few,CSVAGTGDQETQYF,TGCAGCGTAGCCGGGACAGGGGACCAAGAGACCCAGTACTTC
TRBJ2-3,TRBV5-1,.,.,CASSLSLEFTDTQYF,TGCGCCAGCAGCTTGAGTCTAGAATTCACAGATACGCAGTATTTT
TRBJ2-5,TRBV5-1,.,few,CASSFGQAREQYF,TGCGCCAGCAGCTTCGGACAGGCTCGGGAGCAGTACTTC
TRBJ2-1,TRBV12-3/TRBV12-4,TRBD2,.,CASGEFRTSGAYNEQFF,TGTGCCAGCGGGGAGTTTAGAACTAGCGGGGCCTACAATGAGCAGTTCTTC
TRBJ2-5,TRBV7-2,TRBD2,.,CASSPDWGEGQYF,TGTGCCAGCAGCCCAGACTGGGGGGAGGGGCAGTACTTC
TRBJ1-5,TRBV6-2/TRBV6-3,.,.,CASSYGMAVPQHF,TGTGCCAGCAGTTACGGGATGGCGGTGCCCCAGCATTTT
TRBJ2-7,TRBV4-3,TRBD2,.,CASSQTAGAAYELYF,TGCGCCAGCAGCCAAACAGCGGGAGCCGCCTACGAGCTGTACTTC
TRBJ2-1,TRBV15,.,.,CATSRDPPSQDIKFF,TGTGCCACCAGCAGAGATCCCCCGAGTCAGGACATAAAGTTCTTC
TRBJ2-1,TRBV29-1,.,many,CSVAGEVRSYNEQFF,TGCAGCGTTGCGGGTGAGGTGAGATCCTACAATGAGCAGTTCTTC
TRBJ1-5,TRBV27,.,.,CASSLSGGDQPQHF,TGTGCCAGCAGTTTATCGGGGGGGGATCAGCCCCAGCATTTT
TRBJ1-5,TRBV27,.,many,CASSFGGNQPQHF,TGTGCCAGCAGTTTTGGTGGCAATCAGCCCCAGCATTTT
TRBJ1-5,TRBV7-2,.,many,CASSLVPDIYGNQPQHF,TGTGCCAGCAGCTTAGTCCCCGATATCTACGGCAATCAGCCCCAGCATTTT
TRBJ2-1,TRBV3-1,.,few,CASSQDASLGNEQFF,TGTGCCAGCAGCCAAGATGCCAGCTTGGGGAATGAGCAGTTCTTC
TRBJ1-2,TRBV7-2,TRBD1,many,CASSFDRGGYTF,TGTGCCAGCAGTTTTGACAGGGGTGGCTACACCTTC
TRBJ2-4,TRBV28,.,.,CASSLGIQYF,TGTGCCAGCAGTTTGGGGATTCAGTACTTC
TRBJ1-2,TRBV5-1,TRBD1,.,CASTRGTGYGYTF,TGCGCCAGCACCCGCGGGACAGGGTATGGCTACACCTTC
TRBJ2-7,TRBV6-6,.,few,CASSSGTTTYEQYF,TGTGCCAGCAGTTCCGGGACCACTACCTACGAGCAGTACTTC
TRBJ1-1,TRBV29-1,.,once,CSVEGGSDRPYTEAFF,TGCAGCGTTGAAGGGGGATCCGACAGGCCATACACTGAAGCTTTCTTT
TRBJ2-7,TRBV6-5,TRBD1,.,CASSPPGQDNEQYF,TGTGCCAGCAGCCCACCGGGACAGGATAACGAGCAGTACTTC
TRBJ2-5,TRBV20-1,.,few,CSAQDSGDQETQYF,TGCAGTGCCCAGGATAGTGGGGACCAAGAGACCCAGTACTTC
TRBJ1-4,TRBV20-1,TRBD1,few,CSAREGGGNEKLFF,TGCAGTGCTAGAGAAGGGGGCGGTAATGAAAAACTGTTTTTT
TRBJ2-7,TRBV28,.,.,CASSLIGTNSYEQYF,TGTGCCAGCAGTTTAATCGGGACAAATTCCTACGAGCAGTACTTC
TRBJ2-7,TRBV20-1,TRBD1,.,CSAVGDRGLREQYF,TGCAGTGCCGTTGGAGACAGGGGGCTACGGGAGCAGTACTTC
TRBJ2-1,TRBV6-6,.,.,CASSYPTGGPYNEQFF,TGTGCCAGCAGTTACCCAACCGGGGGACCCTACAATGAGCAGTTCTTC
TRBJ2-7,TRBV27,.,.,CASSLSGYGSYEQYF,TGTGCCAGCAGTTTATCAGGGTATGGTTCCTACGAGCAGTACTTC
TRBJ2-5,TRBV11-2,.,few,CASSLYRDETQYF,TGTGCCAGCAGCTTATATAGGGACGAGACCCAGTACTTC
TRBJ1-2,TRBV6-1,.,.,CASSELFDRAYGYTF,TGTGCCAGCAGTGAACTCTTCGACAGAGCCTATGGCTACACCTTC
TRBJ2-7,TRBV6-8,TRBD2,.,CASSYNPGLEVYEQYF,TGTGCCAGCAGTTACAATCCGGGACTAGAAGTCTACGAGCAGTACTTC
TRBJ1-1,TRBV4-2,.,.,CASSQLTPGRANTEAFF,TGTGCCAGCAGCCAGCTAACCCCCGGACGGGCGAACACTGAAGCTTTCTTT
TRBJ1-6,TRBV15,.,few,CATSRVQDPALHF,TGTGCCACCAGCAGAGTCCAGGATCCGGCCCTCCACTTT
TRBJ2-1,TRBV5-6,.,.,CASRPPADNEQFF,TGTGCCAGCAGGCCTCCGGCCGACAATGAGCAGTTCTTC
TRBJ2-1,TRBV12-3/TRBV12-4,.,.,CASSGSERFF,TGTGCCAGCAGCGGCAGTGAGCGGTTCTTC
TRBJ1-6,TRBV20-1,.,.,CSAETIGSYNSPLHF,TGCAGTGCAGAGACCATCGGGTCCTATAATTCACCCCTCCACTTT
TRBJ2-1,TRBV7-2,.,many,CASSFPRDEQFF,TGTGCCAGCAGCTTCCCTAGGGATGAGCAGTTCTTC
TRBJ1-6,TRBV7-2,.,.,CASSPLRQSSYNSPLHF,TGTGCCAGCAGCCCCCTTAGACAGAGCTCCTATAATTCACCCCTCCACTTT
TRBJ2-1,TRBV20-1,.,few,CSASRVVEQFF,TGCAGTGCTAGCCGAGTGGTTGAGCAGTTCTTC
TRBJ1-4,TRBV2,TRBD1,few,CASSEAPRGDEKLFF,TGTGCCAGCAGTGAAGCGCCCAGGGGGGATGAAAAACTGTTTTTT
TRBJ2-7,TRBV20-1,TRBD1,few,CSARAPTGVEQYF,TGCAGTGCTAGGGCCCCGACAGGGGTCGAGCAGTACTTC
TRBJ2-7,TRBV3-1,.,.,CASSHPGTRAWEQYF,TGTGCCAGCAGCCACCCCGGGACACGTGCTTGGGAGCAGTACTTC
TRBJ1-5,TRBV7-6,.,few,CASSLAGKGEGQPQHF,TGTGCCAGCAGCTTAGCGGGTAAGGGTGAAGGACAGCCCCAGCATTTT
TRBJ2-3,TRBV4-1,.,many,CASSLSTKGYTDTQYF,TGCGCCAGCAGCCTCTCTACGAAGGGATACACAGATACGCAGTATTTT
TRBJ2-1,TRBV12-3/TRBV12-4,.,few,CASSPWGTYNEQFF,TGTGCCAGCAGCCCGTGGGGTACCTACAATGAGCAGTTCTTC
TRBJ2-3,TRBV20-1,.,few,CSASDTGTSDTQYF,TGCAGTGCTAGCGATACCGGGACCTCGGATACGCAGTATTTT
TRBJ1-2,TRBV30,.,.,CAWSVEILDHYGYTF,TGTGCCTGGAGTGTGGAGATCTTGGACCACTATGGCTACACCTTC
TRBJ1-1,TRBV29-1,.,.,CSTRTDTEAFF,TGCAGCACAAGGACGGACACTGAAGCTTTCTTT